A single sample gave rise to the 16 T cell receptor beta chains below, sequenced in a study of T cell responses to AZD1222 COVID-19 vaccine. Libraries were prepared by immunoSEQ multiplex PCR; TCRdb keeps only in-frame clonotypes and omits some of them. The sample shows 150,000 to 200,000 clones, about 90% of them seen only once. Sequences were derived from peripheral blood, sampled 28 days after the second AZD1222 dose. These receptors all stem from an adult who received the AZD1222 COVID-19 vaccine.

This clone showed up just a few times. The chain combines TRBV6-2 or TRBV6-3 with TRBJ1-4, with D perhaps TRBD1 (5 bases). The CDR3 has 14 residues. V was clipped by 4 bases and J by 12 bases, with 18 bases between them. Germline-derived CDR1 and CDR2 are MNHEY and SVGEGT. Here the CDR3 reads CASSFPGDGRELFF. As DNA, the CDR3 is TGTGCCAGCAGTTTTCCCGGGGACGGGAGAGAACTGTTTTTT.

The DNA of the CDR3 is TGTGCCAGCAGCCCACAGGGCTCTGGAAACACCATATATTTT. Translation: CASSPQGSGNTIYF. The chain employs TRBV7-8 and TRBJ1-3; D might be TRBD1 (6 bases). Germline loops: CDR1 SGHVS, CDR2 FQNEAQ. The CDR3 contains 14 residues. Trimming took 5 bases from V and 0 from J, leaving 8 bases between them.

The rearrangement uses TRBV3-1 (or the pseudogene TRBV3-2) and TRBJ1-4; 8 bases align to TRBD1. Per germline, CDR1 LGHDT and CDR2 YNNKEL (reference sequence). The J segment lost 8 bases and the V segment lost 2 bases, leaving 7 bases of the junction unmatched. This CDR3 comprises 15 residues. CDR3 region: CASSQIGQGGEKLFF. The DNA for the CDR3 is TGTGCCAGCAGCCAAATAGGACAGGGTGGAGAAAAACTGTTTTTT.

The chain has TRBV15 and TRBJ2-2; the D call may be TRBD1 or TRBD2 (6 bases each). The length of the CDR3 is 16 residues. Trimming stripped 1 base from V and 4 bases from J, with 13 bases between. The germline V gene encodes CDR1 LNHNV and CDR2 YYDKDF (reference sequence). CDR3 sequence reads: CATSRARGASTGELFF. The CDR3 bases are TGTGCCACCAGCAGAGCTAGGGGGGCGTCCACCGGGGAGCTGTTTTTT.

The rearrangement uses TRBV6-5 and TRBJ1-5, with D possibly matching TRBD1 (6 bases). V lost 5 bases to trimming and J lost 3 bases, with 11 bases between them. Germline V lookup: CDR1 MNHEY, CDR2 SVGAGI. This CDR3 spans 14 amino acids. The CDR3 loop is CASSPDRTNQPQHF. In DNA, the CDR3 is TGTGCCAGCAGTCCCGACAGGACCAATCAGCCCCAGCATTTT.

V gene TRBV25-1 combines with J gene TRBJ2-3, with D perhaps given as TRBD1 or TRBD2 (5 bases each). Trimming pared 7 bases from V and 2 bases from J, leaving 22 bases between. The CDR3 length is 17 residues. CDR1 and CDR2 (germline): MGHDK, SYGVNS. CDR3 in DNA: TGTGCCAGCAAAGTGAGGGACCAGGACACCTCCACAGATACGCAGTATTTT. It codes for CASKVRDQDTSTDTQYF. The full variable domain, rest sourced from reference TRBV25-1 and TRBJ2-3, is EADIYQTPRYLVIGTGKKITLECSQTMGHDKMYWYQQDPGMELHLIHYSYGVNSTEKGDLSSESTVSRIRTEHFPLTLESARPSHTSQYLCASKVRDQDTSTDTQYFGPGTRLTVL.

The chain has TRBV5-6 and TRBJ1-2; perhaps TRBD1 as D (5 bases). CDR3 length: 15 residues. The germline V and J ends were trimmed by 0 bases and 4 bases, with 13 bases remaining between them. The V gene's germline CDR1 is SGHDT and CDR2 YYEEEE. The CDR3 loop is CASSLGGAAGYGYTF. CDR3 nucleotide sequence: TGTGCCAGCAGCTTGGGTGGGGCCGCGGGCTATGGCTACACCTTC.

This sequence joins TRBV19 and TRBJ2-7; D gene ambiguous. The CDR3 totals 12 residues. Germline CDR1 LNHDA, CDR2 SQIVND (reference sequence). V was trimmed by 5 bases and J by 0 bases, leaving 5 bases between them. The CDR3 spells CASSDNSYEQYF. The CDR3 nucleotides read TGTGCCAGTAGTGACAACTCCTACGAGCAGTACTTC.

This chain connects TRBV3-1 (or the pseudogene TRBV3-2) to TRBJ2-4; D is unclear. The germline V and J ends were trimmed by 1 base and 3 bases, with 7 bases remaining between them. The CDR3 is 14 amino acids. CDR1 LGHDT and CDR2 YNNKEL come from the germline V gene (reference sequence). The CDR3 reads CASSQVQGKNIQYF. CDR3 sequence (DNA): TGTGCCAGCAGCCAAGTCCAAGGCAAAAACATTCAGTACTTC.

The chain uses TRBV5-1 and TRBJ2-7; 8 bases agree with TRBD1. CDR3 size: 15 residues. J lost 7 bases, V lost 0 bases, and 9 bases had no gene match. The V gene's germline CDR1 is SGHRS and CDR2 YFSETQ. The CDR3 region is CASSLAGTGPEEQYF. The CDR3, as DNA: TGCGCCAGCAGCTTGGCCGGGACAGGCCCTGAAGAGCAGTACTTC.

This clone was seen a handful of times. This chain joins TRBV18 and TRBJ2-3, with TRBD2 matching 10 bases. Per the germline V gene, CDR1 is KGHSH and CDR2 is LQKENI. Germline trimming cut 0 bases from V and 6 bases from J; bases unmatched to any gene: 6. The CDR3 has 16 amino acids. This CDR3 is CASSPPGAGGPDTQYF. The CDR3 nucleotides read TGTGCCAGCTCACCACCGGGAGCGGGGGGGCCGGATACGCAGTATTTT. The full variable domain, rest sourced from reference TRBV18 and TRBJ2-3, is NAGVMQNPRHLVRRRGQEARLRCSPMKGHSHVYWYRQLPEEGLKFMVYLQKENIIDESGMPKERFSAEFPKEGPSILRIQQVVRGDSAAYFCASSPPGAGGPDTQYFGPGTRLTVL.

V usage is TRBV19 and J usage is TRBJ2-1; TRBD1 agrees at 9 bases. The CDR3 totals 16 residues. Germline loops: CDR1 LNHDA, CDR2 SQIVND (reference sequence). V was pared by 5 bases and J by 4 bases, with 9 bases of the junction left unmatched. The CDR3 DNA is TGTGCCAGTAGTCCAAATAGGGGACAGGGATACAATGAGCAGTTCTTC. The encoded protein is CASSPNRGQGYNEQFF.

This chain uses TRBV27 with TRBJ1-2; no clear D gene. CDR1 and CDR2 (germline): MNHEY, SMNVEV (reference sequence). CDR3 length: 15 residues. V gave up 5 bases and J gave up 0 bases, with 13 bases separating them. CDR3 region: CASSPGPRANYGYTF. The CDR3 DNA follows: TGTGCCAGCAGTCCCGGACCGAGAGCTAACTATGGCTACACCTTC.

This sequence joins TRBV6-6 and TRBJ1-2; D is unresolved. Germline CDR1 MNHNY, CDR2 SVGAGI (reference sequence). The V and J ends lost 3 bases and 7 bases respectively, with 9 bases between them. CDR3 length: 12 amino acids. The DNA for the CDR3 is TGTGCCAGCAGTTATAAAGGGCTTGGCTACACCTTC. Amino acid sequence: CASSYKGLGYTF.

The CDR3 is CASSVGTASYEQYF. CDR3 coding DNA: TGTGCCAGCAGTGTCGGGACGGCTTCCTACGAGCAGTACTTC. The chain carries TRBV27 and TRBJ2-7; D tentatively reads TRBD1 or TRBD2 (5 bases each). Trimming shortened V by 5 bases and J by 1 base, and 12 bases separated the two germline ends. CDR1 MNHEY and CDR2 SMNVEV come from the germline V gene (reference sequence). This CDR3 is built from 14 residues.

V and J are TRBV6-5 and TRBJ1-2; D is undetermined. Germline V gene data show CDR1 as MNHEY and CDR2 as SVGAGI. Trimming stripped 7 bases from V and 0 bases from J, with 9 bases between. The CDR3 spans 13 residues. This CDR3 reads CASKATANYGYTF. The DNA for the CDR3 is TGTGCCAGCAAGGCTACAGCTAACTATGGCTACACCTTC.